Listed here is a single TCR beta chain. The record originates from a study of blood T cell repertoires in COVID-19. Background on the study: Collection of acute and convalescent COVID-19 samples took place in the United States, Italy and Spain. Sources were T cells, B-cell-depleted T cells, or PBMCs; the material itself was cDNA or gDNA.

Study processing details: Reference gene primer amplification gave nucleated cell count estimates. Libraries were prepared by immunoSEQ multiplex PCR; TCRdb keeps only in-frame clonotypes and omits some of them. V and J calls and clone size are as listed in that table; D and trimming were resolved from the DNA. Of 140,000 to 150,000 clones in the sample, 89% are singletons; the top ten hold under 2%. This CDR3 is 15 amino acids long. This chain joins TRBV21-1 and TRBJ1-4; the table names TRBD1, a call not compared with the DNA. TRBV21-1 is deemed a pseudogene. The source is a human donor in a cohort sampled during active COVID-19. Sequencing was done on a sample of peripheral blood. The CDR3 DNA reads TGTGCCAGAAACCGGGCGACAGGCACGAATGAAAAACTGTTTTTT. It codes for CARNRATGTNEKLFF.